The present TCR beta chain was sequenced within a study of T cell responses to AZD1222 COVID-19 vaccine. Notes on the study in general: Mapped onto spike, vaccine-associated CD4 TCRs spanned it and were dominant at 160-218 and 743-854. Possibly, clonal diversity was underestimated; donors were largely white British and included more females. Among AZD1222 vaccinees, only five to seven were seropositive at baseline. The reported proportion of spike-specific TCRs targeting unmutated variant regions was nearly half.

Libraries were prepared by immunoSEQ multiplex PCR; TCRdb keeps only in-frame clonotypes and omits some of them. The data show 40,000 to 55,000 clones, with less than 95% seen just once and 37% held by the top ten. Points on this clone: Its target is not known.

The CDR3 is 14 residues long. CDR1 is SGHRS and CDR2 is YFSETQ in the germline V gene. Trimming stripped 5 bases from V and 0 bases from J, with 8 bases between. The chain recombines TRBV5-1 with TRBJ1-4, with D unresolved. The sample was peripheral blood, taken 28 days after the second AZD1222 dose. This TCR was sampled from an adult who received the AZD1222 COVID-19 vaccine. The chain's CDR3 is CASRPDTTNEKLFF. CDR3 coding DNA: TGCGCCAGCAGGCCTGACACAACTAATGAAAAACTGTTTTTT.